The 16 T cell receptor beta chains below all came from one sample that was sequenced in a study of cytomegalovirus exposure and HLA in healthy donors. In the PCR, 60 Vbeta and 13 Jbeta primers were used. Produced via immunoSEQ multiplex PCR; TCRdb's table is partial and in-frame only. The sample holds approximately 150,000 clones, roughly 80% seen once. Sequenced: PBMCs. All receptors come from a woman in her thirties in good health and CMV-seronegative.

This clone was counted a single time. V is TRBV6-5 and J is TRBJ1-2, with TRBD1 identical over 9 bases. The CDR3 is made up of 12 amino acids. V was pared by 7 bases and J by 6 bases, with 3 bases of the junction left unmatched. Germline V gene data show CDR1 as MNHEY and CDR2 as SVGAGI. Written as DNA, the CDR3 is TGTGCCAGCATAGGGGACAGGGATGGCTACACCTTC. This codes for CASIGDRDGYTF.

The V and J genes are TRBV7-9 and TRBJ1-1; 9 bases agree with TRBD1. The V segment lost 5 bases and the J segment 2 bases; nucleotides outside the gene matches: 6. This CDR3 is 15 amino acids long. From germline, CDR1 is SEHNR and CDR2 FQNEAQ (reference sequence). DNA for the CDR3: TGTGCCAGCAGCCCCGACAGGGGGGGAAACACTGAAGCTTTCTTT. Residues: CASSPDRGGNTEAFF.

This clone was found a few times. V and J are TRBV30 and TRBJ2-3, with D unclear. The CDR3 is 13 amino acids. Trimming removed 2 bases at V and 5 bases at J, with 11 bases between. Germline CDR1 and CDR2: GTSNPN and SVGIG (reference sequence). CDR3 region: CAWSTFFQDTQYF. Written as DNA, the CDR3 is TGTGCCTGGAGTACATTTTTCCAAGATACGCAGTATTTT.

This clone came up a few times. The gene calls are TRBV10-1 and TRBJ2-1; 8 nucleotides line up with TRBD1. V was pared by 2 bases and J by 7 bases, with 7 bases of the junction left unmatched. Germline CDR1 WNHNN, CDR2 SYGVQD (reference sequence). This CDR3 is 15 amino acids long. The CDR3 reads CASSELSDRGNEQFF. CDR3 DNA sequence: TGCGCCAGCAGTGAGCTGAGTGACAGGGGAAATGAGCAGTTCTTC.

This clone appeared a few times. V usage is TRBV5-1 and J usage is TRBJ2-1, with 8 bases matching TRBD2. Germline CDR1 SGHRS, CDR2 YFSETQ. The CDR3 sequence is 15 residues long. After removal of 4 bases from V and 9 bases from J, the junction contained 12 bases not matched to a gene. The CDR3 region is CASSNSGNTHGEQFF. The CDR3 region has the DNA TGCGCCAGCAGCAATAGCGGGAATACCCATGGTGAGCAGTTCTTC.

V usage is TRBV28 and J usage is TRBJ1-3; D remains ambiguous. The CDR3 is made up of 14 amino acids. The ends were cut back, 7 bases at V and 4 bases at J, with 14 bases in the middle. Germline CDR1 and CDR2: MDHEN and SYDVKM. The CDR3 DNA sequence: TGTGCCAGCACTCAACTTGGGCAAGGAAACACCATATATTTT. Its translation: CASTQLGQGNTIYF. The variable domain in full, with the rest retrieved from reference TRBV28 and TRBJ1-3, is DVKVTQSSRYLVKRTGEKVFLECVQDMDHENMFWYRQDPGLGLRLIYFSYDVKMKEKGDIPEGYSVSREKKERFSLILESASTNQTSMYLCASTQLGQGNTIYFGEGSWLTVV.

The V call is TRBV7-6, the J call TRBJ2-5, with D perhaps TRBD2 (5 bases). Germline CDR1 is SGHVS and CDR2 is FNYEAQ. V lost 5 bases, J lost 5 bases, and 12 bases lay in between. The CDR3 is 13 residues long. The CDR3: CASSRGNEETQYF. The DNA of the CDR3 is TGTGCCAGCAGCCGAGGGAATGAGGAGACCCAGTACTTC. Full variable domain (outside the CDR3, taken from reference TRBV7-6 and TRBJ2-5): GAGVSQSPRYKVTKRGQDVALRCDPISGHVSLYWYRQALGQGPEFLTYFNYEAQQDKSGLPNDRFSAERPEGSISTLTIQRTEQRDSAMYRCASSRGNEETQYFGPGTRLLVL.

The chain uses TRBV30 and TRBJ2-2; D remains unclear. CDR3 length equals 15 residues. Germline V lookup: CDR1 GTSNPN, CDR2 SVGIG (reference sequence). CDR3: CVLKVWARRTGELFF. DNA for the CDR3: TGTGTGCTAAAGGTCTGGGCCAGACGCACCGGGGAGCTGTTTTTT.

This chain links TRBV5-6 with TRBJ1-3; 7 nucleotides line up with TRBD1. Trimming took 3 bases from V and 4 from J; bases not matched to a gene: 4. CDR1 and CDR2 from the germline V gene are SGHDT and YYEEEE. This CDR3 has 14 amino acids. CDR3 nucleotide sequence: TGTGCCAGCAGCTCTACAGGGGAAGGAAACACCATATATTTT. Translation gives CASSSTGEGNTIYF.

The chain uses TRBV2 and TRBJ2-2; 8 nucleotides line up with TRBD1. The CDR3 is 15 amino acids. CDR1 is SNHLY, CDR2 FYNNEI, per germline. The J segment lost 4 bases and the V segment lost 7 bases, leaving 8 bases of the junction unmatched. The CDR3 sequence is CASTWTGPSTGELFF. The DNA for the CDR3 is TGTGCCAGCACTTGGACAGGGCCCAGCACCGGGGAGCTGTTTTTT.

This clone is a singleton in its sample. The chain uses TRBV7-8 and TRBJ2-3; 11 nucleotides line up with TRBD2. The germline V gene has CDR1 SGHVS and CDR2 FQNEAQ. The CDR3 has 17 residues. Trimming at V came to 1 base and at J to 0 bases, leaving 3 bases not matched to a gene. The CDR3 nucleotides read TGTGCCAGCAGCTTAGGGGCTAGCGGGGGGAGCACAGATACGCAGTATTTT. This encodes CASSLGASGGSTDTQYF.

The chain carries TRBV10-1 and TRBJ2-3; 7 positions agree with TRBD1. Losses at the gene ends were 4 bases for V and 4 bases for J; bases not matched to a gene: 11. CDR3 length equals 16 residues. Germline CDR1 and CDR2: WNHNN and SYGVQD (reference sequence). CDR3 region: CASSGLDRDYADTQYF. CDR3 nucleotide sequence: TGCGCCAGCAGTGGGCTAGACAGGGATTACGCAGATACGCAGTATTTT.

This chain connects TRBV7-2 to TRBJ2-1; 9 nucleotides line up with TRBD2. Germline V gives CDR1 SGHTA, CDR2 FQGNSA. V shed 4 bases and J 0 bases; nucleotides not matched to a gene: 7. The CDR3 length is 17 residues. DNA of the CDR3: TGTGCCAGCAGCTACCATAGCGGGAGTGGCTCCTACAATGAGCAGTTCTTC. This codes for CASSYHSGSGSYNEQFF.

This chain uses TRBV25-1 with TRBJ2-7; D perhaps matches TRBD2 (6 bases). Germline V gene sequence: CDR1 MGHDK, CDR2 SYGVNS. This CDR3 has 15 amino acids. V lost 1 base and J 5 bases, leaving 15 bases between the germline ends. The CDR3 DNA reads TGTGCCAGCAGTGAATGGGAAGGGAGGATTAACGAGCAGTACTTC. Its protein product is CASSEWEGRINEQYF.

The chain combines TRBV29-1 with TRBJ2-7; 12 nucleotides line up with TRBD1. V shed 4 bases and J 5 bases; nucleotides not matched to a gene: 6. The CDR3 has 14 amino acids. Germline-derived CDR1 and CDR2 are SQVTM and ANQGSEA. Here the CDR3 reads CSVARDRGLHEQYF. The CDR3 DNA sequence: TGCAGCGTTGCCCGGGACAGGGGGCTCCACGAGCAGTACTTC.

The gene calls are TRBV5-1 and TRBJ2-3, with TRBD2 as a possible D gene (6 bases). V lost 2 bases and J 0 bases, leaving 13 bases between the germline ends. Germline V gene data show CDR1 as SGHRS and CDR2 as YFSETQ. The CDR3 contains 16 residues. CDR3 amino acids: CASSFFSGTSTDTQYF. The DNA of the CDR3 is TGCGCCAGCAGCTTTTTTAGCGGAACTAGCACAGATACGCAGTATTTT.